This TCR beta chain appears in the sequencing data of a study of cytomegalovirus exposure and HLA in healthy donors. The study's findings and limits: Cytomegalovirus-associated TCR beta chains were listed, numbering 150 to 200. The majority of TCR sequences were rare, yet some public TCRs appeared in many donors.

Concerning this clone itself: What it binds is not known.

Only in-frame clones appear in the TCRdb table, and some are missing; sequencing was by immunoSEQ multiplex PCR. The data show some 130,000 clones, around 93% seen once. The CDR3 runs 16 residues. Germline CDR1 SGHTA, CDR2 FQGNSA. V lost 6 bases to trimming and J lost 7 bases; unmatched junction nucleotides: 11. The sample consisted of PBMCs. This receptor was taken from a young man in good health and CMV-seropositive. This chain uses TRBV7-2 with TRBJ2-7; TRBD2 matches at 14 bases. The CDR3 DNA is TGTGCCAGCAGAGAAGGGGGGACTAGCGGGAGTTTTGAGCAGTACTTC. Translation: CASREGGTSGSFEQYF. Based on the CDR3 plus reference TRBV7-2 and TRBJ2-7, the full variable domain is GAGVSQSPSNKVTEKGKDVELRCDPISGHTALYWYRQSLGQGLEFLIYFQGNSAPDKSGLPSDRFSAERTGGSVSTLTIQRTQQEDSAVYLCASREGGTSGSFEQYFGPGTRLTVT.